These T cell receptor beta chains were read from a single sample in a study of cytomegalovirus exposure and HLA in healthy donors. Assay used: immunoSEQ multiplex PCR; TCRdb lists only in-frame clones, some missing. The sample gives 150,000 to 200,000 clones, 75% of which show up once; about 7.6% is in the top ten. Source material: PBMCs. These receptors originate from a woman in her thirties or forties in good health and CMV-seropositive. CDR3s leave out the opening cysteine and the closing phenylalanine or tryptophan. The order of the fields is V gene, J gene, CDR3 protein.

v_call: TRBV15; j_call: TRBJ2-2; cdr3_aa: ATSIRQGANTGELF
v_call: TRBV7-2; j_call: TRBJ1-3; cdr3_aa: ASSQTIGNTIY
v_call: TRBV9; j_call: TRBJ2-1; cdr3_aa: ASSVGTSYNEQF
v_call: TRBV5-1; j_call: TRBJ1-2; cdr3_aa: ASSSGGSNYGYT
v_call: TRBV15; j_call: TRBJ1-5; cdr3_aa: ATSRDRVRQPQH
v_call: TRBV7-8; j_call: TRBJ1-1; cdr3_aa: ASSFGQENTEAF
v_call: TRBV7-6; j_call: TRBJ2-7; cdr3_aa: ASRLTPGSYEQY
v_call: TRBV19; j_call: TRBJ1-5; cdr3_aa: ASSMGRYSNQPQH
v_call: TRBV7-2; j_call: TRBJ2-7; cdr3_aa: ASSLVSSGRTGEQY
v_call: TRBV27; j_call: TRBJ2-1; cdr3_aa: ASLDRNSYNEQF
v_call: TRBV28; j_call: TRBJ2-3; cdr3_aa: ASRPSGSSDTQY
v_call: TRBV7-2; j_call: TRBJ2-7; cdr3_aa: ASSLGGDQEY
v_call: TRBV27; j_call: TRBJ2-7; cdr3_aa: ASRSLGTPFSYEQY
v_call: TRBV6-7; j_call: TRBJ2-7; cdr3_aa: ASSGGEGARYEQY
v_call: TRBV5-4; j_call: TRBJ1-1; cdr3_aa: ASTSRQPGTEAF
v_call: TRBV30; j_call: TRBJ2-3; cdr3_aa: ATTGEQPATDTQY
v_call: TRBV19; j_call: TRBJ2-7; cdr3_aa: ASTGTGSSYEQY
v_call: TRBV7-2; j_call: TRBJ1-5; cdr3_aa: ASRGTVGQPQH
v_call: TRBV19; j_call: TRBJ1-5; cdr3_aa: ASSISRGRSDQPQH
v_call: TRBV18; j_call: TRBJ1-2; cdr3_aa: ASSPRDTYAANYGYT
v_call: TRBV6-1; j_call: TRBJ1-5; cdr3_aa: ASSGGNQPQH
v_call: TRBV5-1; j_call: TRBJ2-7; cdr3_aa: ASSLEGVGYEQY
v_call: TRBV27; j_call: TRBJ1-2; cdr3_aa: ASTPNSQGAPGYT